This T cell receptor (beta chain) came from a study of cytomegalovirus exposure and HLA in healthy donors. Study details: Around 79 million unique TCRs, all from HLA-typed donors, were included in an early release of the data.

This clone occurred a few times. It was with 60 Vbeta and 13 Jbeta primers that the PCR ran. Authors' data handling: Some 9.9 million of some 80 million unique TCR beta chains were shared, per a later count. Only in-frame clones appear in the TCRdb table, and some are missing; sequencing was by immunoSEQ multiplex PCR. V, J and clone size were drawn from that table, and D and trimming were deduced from the DNA. This sample has roughly 100,000 clones, with roughly three quarters found just once. Germline V gene lookup returns CDR1 GTSNPN and CDR2 SVGIG (reference sequence). This CDR3 is 13 amino acids long. J was trimmed by 9 bases and V by 3 bases; bases with no gene match: 7.

Input material: PBMCs. The V gene is TRBV30, the J gene TRBJ2-1; 8 positions match TRBD2. The receptor comes from a man aged 25-45 years in good health and CMV-seronegative. The CDR3 spells CAWRREAPTEQFF. The CDR3 nucleotides are TGTGCCTGGAGGCGGGAGGCACCCACTGAGCAGTTCTTC.